The 27 T cell receptor beta chains reported below all come from one sample, sequenced in a study of CDR3 diversity in severe acne. TCRdb reprocessed the PCR reads with MiXCR, giving one entry per CDR3 protein. This sample has some 90,000 distinct CDR3 sequences, with about 49% found just once. The sample was blood. Receptors originate from a male donor with severe acne vulgaris.

This clonotype was seen just once. This could be a read error, since a much larger clone is one nucleotide away. This chain connects TRBV9 to TRBJ2-3; no clear D. This CDR3 is 13 amino acids long. The V end was cut by 7 bases, the J end by 2 bases, with 11 bases between. The V gene's germline CDR1 is SGDLS and CDR2 YYNGEE. The CDR3 loop is CASGAYLTDTQYF. CDR3 DNA sequence: TGTGCCAGCGGCGCATACCTCACAGATACGCAGTATTTT.

Ten or more counts support this clonotype. The chain joins TRBV27 to TRBJ2-3; D gene uncertain. In germline, CDR1 is MNHEY, CDR2 SMNVEV (reference sequence). Trimming pared 3 bases from V and 1 base from J, leaving 8 bases between. CDR3 length: 14 residues. The CDR3 nucleotides are TGTGCCAGCAGTTTCGGGCGACGCACAGATACGCAGTATTTT. Translated: CASSFGRRTDTQYF.

The V gene is TRBV24-1, the J gene TRBJ2-2; D possibly uses TRBD1 or TRBD2 (6 bases each). CDR3 length equals 16 residues. Deletions cut 5 bases from V and 1 base from J, with 13 bases between. Germline CDR1 reads KGHDR; CDR2 reads SFDVKD. CDR3 coding DNA: TGTGCCACCAGTGTATCTGAGGGGGGGAACACCGGGGAGCTGTTTTTT. This codes for CATSVSEGGNTGELFF.

This chain uses TRBV9 with TRBJ1-1; D might be TRBD1 (5 bases). CDR1 is SGDLS and CDR2 is YYNGEE in the germline V gene. The ends were cut back, 4 bases at V and 5 bases at J, with 12 bases in the middle. The CDR3 runs to 13 residues. The CDR3 protein is CASSPHKGTEAFF. DNA for the CDR3: TGTGCCAGCAGCCCCCACAAGGGGACTGAAGCTTTCTTT.

The V gene is TRBV5-1, the J gene TRBJ1-6, with D unresolved. V lost 2 bases and J lost 10, with 10 bases in between. CDR3 length: 13 amino acids. Per germline, CDR1 SGHRS and CDR2 YFSETQ. CDR3 loop: CASSFPDTSPLHF. The CDR3 DNA is TGCGCCAGCAGCTTTCCTGACACGTCACCCCTCCACTTT.

The table lists this clonotype with a few counts. The chain has TRBV11-2 and TRBJ2-5; 7 bases line up with TRBD2. This CDR3 spans 13 amino acids. V trimming: 3 bases; J trimming: 5 bases; junction bases outside the gene matches: 3. Germline V lookup: CDR1 SGHAT, CDR2 FQNNGV. The CDR3 DNA reads as TGTGCCAGCAGCTTGGGGGAGGGGGAGACCCAGTACTTC. It yields the protein CASSLGEGETQYF.

This clonotype came up many times. The DNA of the CDR3 is TGCGCCAGCAGCTTGCGTAGCTCAGGTTACACCGGGGAGCTGTTTTTT. Residues: CASSLRSSGYTGELFF. The rearrangement joins TRBV5-1 to TRBJ2-2; D remains unclear. The length of the CDR3 is 16 residues. V lost 1 base and J 3 bases, leaving 13 bases between the germline ends. Germline CDR1 is SGHRS and CDR2 is YFSETQ.

The chain recombines TRBV25-1 with TRBJ1-4; D gene unclear. CDR1 MGHDK and CDR2 SYGVNS come from the germline V gene. This CDR3 is 12 amino acids long. V was cut by 4 bases and J by 12 bases, with 12 bases left in between. The CDR3 DNA sequence: TGTGCCAGCAGTGGACCCGATCTTCAACTGTTTTTT. Amino acid sequence: CASSGPDLQLFF. Complete variable domain (other parts from reference TRBV25-1 and TRBJ1-4): EADIYQTPRYLVIGTGKKITLECSQTMGHDKMYWYQQDPGMELHLIHYSYGVNSTEKGDLSSESTVSRIRTEHFPLTLESARPSHTSQYLCASSGPDLQLFFGSGTQLSVL.

This clonotype was seen many times. V usage is TRBV25-1 and J usage is TRBJ1-1; 8 positions agree with TRBD1. Germline V gene data show CDR1 as MGHDK and CDR2 as SYGVNS. The CDR3 length is 15 residues. V dropped 4 bases and J dropped 2; count of bases not matched to a gene: 6. CDR3 in DNA: TGTGCCAGCAGTGTGCAGGGGGCAGAAAACACTGAAGCTTTCTTT. This sequence encodes CASSVQGAENTEAFF.

In its sample, this clonotype ranks as medium-sized (0.01 to 0.1%). This chain connects TRBV29-1 to TRBJ1-1; TRBD1 might be the D (5 bases). Trimming stripped 6 bases from V and 6 bases from J, with 20 bases between. The CDR3 sequence is 14 residues long. Germline V CDR1 and CDR2: SQVTM, ANQGSEA. CDR3 sequence: CSVFNYGRVSEAFF. CDR3 coding DNA: TGCAGCGTGTTCAATTACGGCAGGGTCTCTGAAGCTTTCTTT.

This chain joins TRBV29-1 and TRBJ2-7, with 9 bases lining up with TRBD2. V was clipped by 7 bases and J by 1 base; unmatched bases: 8. There are 14 residues in the CDR3. Germline V CDR1 and CDR2: SQVTM, ANQGSEA. The CDR3 nucleotides are TGCAGCGCCCACCAGGGACTAGCTTCCTACGAGCAGTACTTC. This translates into CSAHQGLASYEQYF.

The chain couples TRBV10-3 to TRBJ2-5; 7 bases are shared with TRBD2. J lost 7 bases, V lost 0 bases, and 5 bases had no gene match. The CDR3 is 14 residues long. Per germline, CDR1 ENHRY and CDR2 SYGVKD. The CDR3 region has the DNA TGTGCCATCAGTGAGTCGGATGAGCGGGGGACCCAGTACTTC. This sequence encodes CAISESDERGTQYF.

This clonotype was counted only a few times. This chain uses TRBV6-1 with TRBJ2-3, with D maybe TRBD1 (5 bases). The CDR3 covers 12 residues. CDR1 is MNHNS and CDR2 is SASEGT in the germline V gene. Deletions cut 4 bases from V and 5 bases from J, with 7 bases between. The CDR3 protein is CASSGGRDTQYF. For the CDR3, the DNA is TGTGCCAGCAGTGGGGGCCGAGATACGCAGTATTTT.

V usage is TRBV2 and J usage is TRBJ2-7, with D possibly TRBD2 on 5 matching bases. Trimming removed 8 bases at V and 5 bases at J, with 13 bases between. Germline CDR1 and CDR2: SNHLY and FYNNEI. CDR3 length: 12 amino acids. DNA for the CDR3: TGTGCCAGCGGGGAGCCGGCCGACGAGCAGTACTTC. It codes for CASGEPADEQYF.

The chain links TRBV4-1 to TRBJ1-2; D gene unclear. The germline CDR1 and CDR2 sequences are MGHRA and YSYEKL. The V end was cut by 0 bases, the J end by 4 bases, with 15 bases between. The CDR3 is made up of 16 amino acids. The DNA of the CDR3 is TGCGCCAGCAGCCAAGACGGGGTTCGCTCCTCCTATGGCTACACCTTC. This encodes CASSQDGVRSSYGYTF.

The chain is built from TRBV25-1 and TRBJ1-5; the D is unclear. CDR3 size: 13 residues. Trimming stripped 1 base from V and 3 bases from J, with 4 bases between. The germline gives CDR1 MGHDK, CDR2 SYGVNS. The CDR3 DNA reads TGTGCCAGCAGTGAATGGGACAATCAGCCCCAGCATTTT. Translation: CASSEWDNQPQHF.

As to this clonotype: Because the CDR3's place on the DNA is in doubt, the DNA is left out and the CDR3 is given as listed by TCRdb. The V and J genes are TRBV28 and TRBJ2-5; the listed D gene, TRBD1, was not tested against the DNA. The CDR3 is made up of 21 amino acids, end residues included. Germline V lookup: CDR1 MDHEN, CDR2 SYDVKM. CDR3: CASTSDRGDYGYTFGSGTQYF.

As to this clonotype: At one boundary the junction diverges from the germline segment, which might be a read error. The V gene is TRBV7-3, the J gene TRBJ2-3, with a tentative D call TRBD1 (5 bases). Per the germline V gene, CDR1 is SGHTA and CDR2 is FQGTGA. The CDR3 loop spans 15 amino acids. CDR3 protein: CASSLGPAGTGTQYF. For the CDR3, the DNA is TGTGCCAGCAGCTTAGGGCCAGCCGGCACAGGTACGCAGTATTTT.

A note on this clonotype: The missing conserved phenylalanine or tryptophan at the end of this CDR3 makes a read error likely. CDR3: CASSTRAGGMETQYS. The CDR3 DNA sequence: TGTGCCAGCAGCACGAGGGCGGGAGGGATGGAGACCCAGTACTCC. V gene TRBV7-3 combines with J gene TRBJ2-5; 9 bases align to TRBD2. The germline CDR1 and CDR2 sequences are SGHTA and FQGTGA. Trimming cost V 5 bases and J 5 bases; bases outside gene matches: 9. This CDR3 spans 15 amino acids.

For this clonotype: One end of the junction varies from germline; a read error may be responsible. The genes are TRBV10-3 and TRBJ2-2; 9 nucleotides agree with TRBD2. The V gene's germline CDR1 is ENHRY and CDR2 SYGVKD. CDR3 size: 17 residues. Written as DNA, the CDR3 is TGTGCCATCAGTGACCCTAGCGGGGATACGAACACCAGGGAGCTGTTTTTT. It translates to CAISDPSGDTNTRELFF.

In regard to this clonotype: A read error is possible here, since a much larger clone lies one base away. The chain joins TRBV2 to TRBJ1-1, with D perhaps TRBD1 (5 bases). Germline loops: CDR1 SNHLY, CDR2 FYNNEI. There are 14 residues in the CDR3. The CDR3 reads CASRGDGLNTEASF. In DNA, the CDR3 is TGTGCCAGCAGGGGGGACGGACTGAACACTGAAGCTTCCTTT.

At least ten counts were recorded for this clonotype. The J gene is TRBJ2-3, the V gene TRBV2; no firm D call. Germline-derived CDR1 and CDR2 are SNHLY and FYNNEI. The CDR3 extends over 14 amino acids. Trimming removed 4 bases from V and 2 bases from J, with 10 bases in between. Here the CDR3 reads CASSGWQHTDTQYF. As DNA, the CDR3 is TGTGCCAGCAGTGGGTGGCAGCACACAGATACGCAGTATTTT.

This clonotype was found a few times. The J gene is TRBJ2-1, the V gene TRBV12-3 or TRBV12-4, with D perhaps matching TRBD2 (6 bases). The CDR3 contains 15 residues. Trimming shortened V by 2 bases and J by 1 base, and 9 bases separated the two germline ends. Written as DNA, the CDR3 is TGTGCCAGCAGTTTAAGTCGGGAGTCCTACAATGAGCAGTTCTTC. Translation: CASSLSRESYNEQFF.

V usage is TRBV29-1 and J usage is TRBJ1-3; D is unclear. This CDR3 region has 12 residues. Germline CDR1 SQVTM, CDR2 ANQGSEA. V was trimmed by 5 bases and J by 1 base, leaving 6 bases between them. The CDR3 sequence is CSVTASGNTIYF. The CDR3 DNA follows: TGCAGCGTTACGGCGTCTGGAAACACCATATATTTT. Full variable domain (remainder filled in from reference TRBV29-1 and TRBJ1-3): SAVISQKPSRDICQRGTSLTIQCQVDSQVTMMFWYRQQPGQSLTLIATANQGSEATYESGFVIDKFPISRPNLTFSTLTVSNMSPEDSSIYLCSVTASGNTIYFGEGSWLTVV.

The chain uses TRBV20-1 and TRBJ2-7; TRBD1 or TRBD2 may be the D gene (6 bases each). Germline lookup yields CDR1 DFQATT and CDR2 SNEGSKA (reference sequence). V lost 1 base and J lost 0, with 10 bases in between. CDR3 length: 14 amino acids. The CDR3 protein is CSARAGAYSYEQYF. Here the CDR3 DNA reads TGCAGTGCTAGAGCGGGGGCCTACTCCTACGAGCAGTACTTC.

This chain joins TRBV28 and TRBJ1-1, with a possible D match to TRBD1 (5 bases). V was cut by 6 bases and J by 5 bases, with 19 bases left in between. The CDR3 is 15 amino acids. CDR1 is MDHEN, CDR2 SYDVKM, per germline. For the CDR3, the DNA is TGTGCCAGCAGGGGGGGGTCGACACTGAGAACTGAAGCTTTCTTT. As protein: CASRGGSTLRTEAFF.

The rearrangement links TRBV24-1 to TRBJ1-5; D remains unclear. V was pared by 0 bases and J by 5 bases, with 4 bases between. Germline CDR1 is KGHDR and CDR2 is SFDVKD. This CDR3 contains 13 residues. The CDR3: CATSDLGDQPQHF. CDR3 nucleotides: TGTGCCACCAGTGATTTGGGGGATCAGCCCCAGCATTTT.